This TCR beta chain comes out of a study of T cell responses to AZD1222 COVID-19 vaccine. Study results and limitations: Baseline serology detected seropositivity in only five to seven AZD1222 recipients. Spike-specific TCR repertoires showed rising breadth and depth after two AZD1222 doses.

With respect to this clone: What it binds is unknown.

The CDR3 extends over 15 amino acids. Germline CDR1 and CDR2: LGHDT and YNNKEL (reference sequence). Trimming removed 0 bases at V and 6 bases at J, with 13 bases between. Profiling relied on immunoSEQ multiplex PCR, and the TCRdb table lists in-frame clones only, not all of them. The repertoire holds some 98,000 clones, with 88% as singletons. The genes are TRBV3-1 (or the pseudogene TRBV3-2) and TRBJ2-3; possible D gene TRBD1, 5 bases. The source is an adult in good health. The sample was peripheral blood, taken on day 0 of AZD1222 vaccination. CDR3 region: CASSQDYRSRDTQYF. CDR3 nucleotide sequence: TGTGCCAGCAGCCAAGATTACAGGTCCAGGGATACGCAGTATTTT.